The present T cell receptor (beta chain) was sequenced within a study of blood T cell repertoires in COVID-19 (dated by TCRdb to the early 2020s). Broadly, across the study: Collaborator samples came from the United States, Italy and Spain and covered acute and convalescent phases of COVID-19. The material from the prospective study consisted of cDNA or gDNA derived from T cells, B-cell-depleted T cells, or PBMCs. Deeply sampled blood TCRbeta repertoires from subjects exposed to, actively infected with, or recovered from COVID-19 were included in the dataset. A freely available public database, intended as a resource for researchers studying the immune response to SARS-CoV-2, is where the repertoires were released. The samples were drawn from two sources: the first 160 participants of the ongoing ImmuneRACE study, and about 1,300 subjects contributed by 6 global collaborators. Sample metadata almost always included a de-identified subject ID, COVID-19 status, age in years and sex. HLA class I and class II types, where available, came from metadata supplied by the sample provider rather than from assay-based typing.

Details on this clone: There is no known antigen for this receptor. No base qualities exist here, and no much larger clone lies one base off it.

Participants in the prospective study were enrolled through a virtual design, were aged 18 to 89 years, and lived in about two dozen United States geographic areas. Cohort assignment in the prospective study relied on participant-reported clinical history from a screening survey and a study questionnaire. Exposed participants had been in contact, within 2 weeks of entering the study, with a person who had a PCR-confirmed or clinician-diagnosed case of COVID-19. In the prospective study, whole blood, serum and a nasopharyngeal or oropharyngeal swab were collected from each participant by mobile phlebotomists. Over a roughly 2-month period, participants in the prospective study had the option of providing additional blood draws and questionnaires. Before DNA extraction, prospective study blood samples were shipped either frozen or at room temperature. The investigation overall reported the following: How much clinical and demographic metadata was included differed by source and by participant, and the metadata was provided uncurated.

TCRbeta CDR3 regions were amplified from genomic DNA using the immunoSEQ Assay, a bias-controlled multiplex PCR. Concerning the study's data processing: The number of nucleated cells in each sample was estimated by amplification of reference gene primers within the assay. To quantify the absolute abundance of each unique TCRbeta CDR3 rearrangement, sequence reads were collapsed and filtered. For each sample, productive Simpson clonality was calculated as the square root of Simpson's diversity index over productive rearrangements. TCRdb's version of the immuneACCESS table is confined to in-frame rearrangements and falls short of the full clone set. An unresolved V gene accounts for under half of the shortfall where checked; the remainder is of unknown origin. V and J calls and clone size are those listed in that table; D and trimming were worked out from the DNA. The sample profile shows about 140,000 clones; about 80% of them were found once. 1.5% to 2% of the sample goes to the ten largest clones.

Its CDR3 holds 14 amino acids, cysteine through phenylalanine. The CDR3 DNA has 42 bases and is translated from base 1. Here V drops 6 bases and J drops 7 bases, and the junction holds 2 bases not matched to any gene. As encoded in the germline V gene (reference sequence), CDR1 is WNHNN while CDR2 is SYGVQD. The TCR comes from a woman aged 18 to 35 who had been exposed to COVID-19. The sample was PBMCs or T cells enriched from blood (not recorded which). Recombination connected TRBV10-1 to TRBJ1-6, with 11 central nucleotides matching TRBD1. In nucleotide form, the sequence is TGCGCCAGCAGCCGGGACAGGGGGAATTCACCCCTCCACTTT. Its protein reads: CASSRDRGNSPLHF.